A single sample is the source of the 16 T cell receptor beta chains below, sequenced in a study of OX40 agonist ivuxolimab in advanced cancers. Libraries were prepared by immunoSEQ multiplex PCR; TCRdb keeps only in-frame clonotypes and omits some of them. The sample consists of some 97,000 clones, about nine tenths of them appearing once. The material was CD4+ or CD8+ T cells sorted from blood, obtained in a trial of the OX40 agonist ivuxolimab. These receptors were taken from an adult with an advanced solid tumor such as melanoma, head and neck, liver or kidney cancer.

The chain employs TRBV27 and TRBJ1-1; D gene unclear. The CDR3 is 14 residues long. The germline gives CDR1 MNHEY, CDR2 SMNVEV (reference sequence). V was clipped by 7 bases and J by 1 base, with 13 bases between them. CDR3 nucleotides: TGTGCCAGCAAGGGAGCAGGCCCGAACACTGAAGCTTTCTTT. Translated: CASKGAGPNTEAFF.

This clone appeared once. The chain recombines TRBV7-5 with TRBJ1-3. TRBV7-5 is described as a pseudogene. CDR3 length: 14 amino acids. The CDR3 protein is CVRCSRAGGNTIYF. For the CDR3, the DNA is TGTGTCAGATGCTCACGGGCAGGAGGAAACACCATATATTTT.

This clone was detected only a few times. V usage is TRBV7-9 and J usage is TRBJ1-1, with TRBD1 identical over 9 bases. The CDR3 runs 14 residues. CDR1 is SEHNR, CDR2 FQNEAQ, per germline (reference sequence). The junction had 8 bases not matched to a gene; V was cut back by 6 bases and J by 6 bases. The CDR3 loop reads CASSYGQGKSEAFF. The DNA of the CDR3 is TGTGCCAGCAGTTACGGACAGGGGAAGTCTGAAGCTTTCTTT.

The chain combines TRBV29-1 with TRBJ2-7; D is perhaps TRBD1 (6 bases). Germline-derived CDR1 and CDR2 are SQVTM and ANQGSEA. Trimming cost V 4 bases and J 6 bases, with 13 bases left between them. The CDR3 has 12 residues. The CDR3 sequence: CSVVGRGLEQYF. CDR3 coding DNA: TGCAGCGTTGTAGGCAGGGGCCTCGAGCAGTACTTC.

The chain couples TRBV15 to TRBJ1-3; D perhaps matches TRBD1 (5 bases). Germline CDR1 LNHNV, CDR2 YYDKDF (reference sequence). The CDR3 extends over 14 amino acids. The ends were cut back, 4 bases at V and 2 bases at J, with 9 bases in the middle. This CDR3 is CATSMGGTGNTIYF. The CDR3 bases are TGTGCCACCAGCATGGGGGGGACTGGAAACACCATATATTTT.

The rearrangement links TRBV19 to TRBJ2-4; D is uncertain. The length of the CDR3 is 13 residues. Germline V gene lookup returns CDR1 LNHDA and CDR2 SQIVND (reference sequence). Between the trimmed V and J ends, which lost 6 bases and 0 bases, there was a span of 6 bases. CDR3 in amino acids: CASRGKAKNIQYF. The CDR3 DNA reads TGTGCCAGTAGGGGCAAAGCCAAAAACATTCAGTACTTC.

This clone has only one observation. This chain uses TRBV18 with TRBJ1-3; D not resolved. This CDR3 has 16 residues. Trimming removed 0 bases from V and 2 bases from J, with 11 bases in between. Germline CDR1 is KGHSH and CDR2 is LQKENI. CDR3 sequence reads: CASSPPAGRTGNTIYF. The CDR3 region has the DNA TGTGCCAGCTCACCACCCGCAGGTCGGACTGGAAACACCATATATTTT.

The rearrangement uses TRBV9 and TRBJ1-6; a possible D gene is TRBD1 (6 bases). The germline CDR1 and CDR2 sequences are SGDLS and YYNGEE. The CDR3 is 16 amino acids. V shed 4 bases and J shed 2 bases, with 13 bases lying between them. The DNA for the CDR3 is TGTGCCAGCAGCTTAGGGGGTGTCCCCTATAATTCACCCCTCCACTTT. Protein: CASSLGGVPYNSPLHF.

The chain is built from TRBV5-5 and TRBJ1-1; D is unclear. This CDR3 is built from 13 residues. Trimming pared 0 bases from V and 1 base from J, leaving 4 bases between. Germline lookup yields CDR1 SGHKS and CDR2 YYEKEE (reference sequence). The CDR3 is CASSLAGNTEAFF. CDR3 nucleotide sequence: TGTGCCAGCAGCTTGGCGGGGAACACTGAAGCTTTCTTT.

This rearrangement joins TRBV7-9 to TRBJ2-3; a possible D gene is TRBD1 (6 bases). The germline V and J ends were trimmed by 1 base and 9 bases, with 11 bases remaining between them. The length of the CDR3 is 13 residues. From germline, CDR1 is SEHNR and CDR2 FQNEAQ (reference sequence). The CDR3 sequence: CASSLDLQGTQYF. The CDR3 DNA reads TGTGCCAGCAGCTTAGATTTGCAGGGGACGCAGTATTTT.

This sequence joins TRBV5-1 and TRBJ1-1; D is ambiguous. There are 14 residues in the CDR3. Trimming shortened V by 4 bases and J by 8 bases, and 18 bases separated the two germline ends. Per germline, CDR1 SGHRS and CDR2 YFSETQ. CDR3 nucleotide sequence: TGCGCCAGCAGCAGGACCGCGACCGGATTGGAAGCTTTCTTT. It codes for CASSRTATGLEAFF.

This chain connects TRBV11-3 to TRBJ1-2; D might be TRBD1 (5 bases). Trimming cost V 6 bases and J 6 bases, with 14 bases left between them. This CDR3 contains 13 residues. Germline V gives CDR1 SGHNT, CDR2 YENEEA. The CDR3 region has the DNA TGTGCCAGCAGGAACGCGTCCAGGGATGGCTACACCTTC. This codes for CASRNASRDGYTF.

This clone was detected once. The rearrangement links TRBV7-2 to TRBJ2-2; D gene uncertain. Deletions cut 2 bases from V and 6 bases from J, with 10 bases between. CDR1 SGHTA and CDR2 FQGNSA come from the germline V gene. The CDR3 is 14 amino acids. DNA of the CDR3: TGTGCCAGCAGCTTACGTTCGGAAGCCGGGGAGCTGTTTTTT. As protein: CASSLRSEAGELFF.

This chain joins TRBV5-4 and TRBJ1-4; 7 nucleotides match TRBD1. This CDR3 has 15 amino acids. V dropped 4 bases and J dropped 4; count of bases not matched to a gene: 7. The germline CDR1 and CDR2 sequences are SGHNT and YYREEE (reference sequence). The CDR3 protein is CASSVLTGSNEKLFF. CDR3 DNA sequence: TGTGCCAGCAGCGTACTGACAGGGAGTAATGAAAAACTGTTTTTT.

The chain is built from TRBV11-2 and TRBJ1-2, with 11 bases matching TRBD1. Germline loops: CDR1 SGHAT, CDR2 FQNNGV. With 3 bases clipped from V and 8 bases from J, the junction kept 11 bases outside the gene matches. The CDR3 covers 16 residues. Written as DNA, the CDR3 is TGTGCCAGCAGCTTTGGCGGAGGACAGGGGGCTTTAGGCTACACCTTC. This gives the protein CASSFGGGQGALGYTF.

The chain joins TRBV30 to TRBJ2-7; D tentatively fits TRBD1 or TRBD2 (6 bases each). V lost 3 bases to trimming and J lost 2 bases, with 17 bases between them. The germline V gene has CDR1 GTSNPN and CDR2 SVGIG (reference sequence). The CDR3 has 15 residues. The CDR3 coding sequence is TGTGCCTGGAGGGTTGGGGGGACACAAACCTACGAGCAGTACTTC. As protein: CAWRVGGTQTYEQYF.